A selection of T cell receptor beta chains follows, all from one sample in a study of CD8 T cells in ankylosing spondylitis. TCRdb used MiXCR to reprocess the 5' RACE reads, holding one entry per CDR3 protein. Here the sample spans about 220,000 distinct CDR3 sequences, around 16% being singletons. Sequences were obtained from blood, either unsorted or a sorted T cell fraction (not recorded which). The receptor source for this set is a male donor with ankylosing spondylitis. The CDR3 runs from the conserved cysteine through the conserved F or W. The order of the fields is clone size, V gene, J gene, CDR3 protein. Expanded clones get a size class; other rows say once, few or many, or leave the size out.

>many|TRBV12-3/TRBV12-4|TRBJ1-1
CASTPRGGTDEAFF
>many|TRBV27|TRBJ2-1
CASSSLTGGERNEQFF
>.|TRBV2|TRBJ1-6
CASSEILEDSPLHF
>.|TRBV11-1|TRBJ1-1
CASSYTGGNTEAFF
>.|TRBV7-2|TRBJ2-7
CASSFTSTYEQYF
>few|TRBV5-6|TRBJ2-5
CASSLAGRDGETQYF
>large|TRBV3-2|TRBJ2-5
CASSQELAGSGETQYF
>few|TRBV7-6|TRBJ2-7
CASSKRPGTTYEQYF
>.|TRBV11-2|TRBJ1-2
CASSLDGGSTNYGYTF
>.|TRBV29-1|TRBJ2-1
CSGGLDNEQFF
>once|TRBV20-1|TRBJ2-7
CSAREQGAISYEQYF
>few|TRBV7-9|TRBJ2-7
CASSSPAGEGYEQYF
>.|TRBV20-1|TRBJ2-5
CSARGGDHGETQYF
>few|TRBV29-1|TRBJ1-1
CSGEMNTEAFF
>few|TRBV29-1|TRBJ1-2
CSVLLPGDRGYTF
>few|TRBV20-1|TRBJ2-1
CSANTGGREQFF
>.|TRBV29-1|TRBJ1-1
CSAQGAENLVNTEAFF
>.|TRBV28|TRBJ2-7
CASSTPGNYEQYF
>.|TRBV30|TRBJ1-2
CAWSPSSNHLYYGYTF
>.|TRBV13|TRBJ2-7
CASSFRDRDYEQYF
>few|TRBV4-3|TRBJ2-1
CASSQDLEGALGEQFF
>few|TRBV2|TRBJ1-5
CASSEWQGYQPQHF
>many|TRBV20-1|TRBJ2-1
CSARDLLAVGGNEQFF
>.|TRBV11-1|TRBJ2-7
CASSLPSGSSPFSSYEQYF
>.|TRBV12-3/TRBV12-4|TRBJ1-1
CASSLAPTGSTEAFF
>few|TRBV30|TRBJ2-1
CAWNPGLAKNEQFF
>many|TRBV12-3/TRBV12-4|TRBJ1-2
CASSLFGGGYGYTF
>few|TRBV7-9|TRBJ2-5
CASSLSNQETQYF
>.|TRBV7-9|TRBJ2-1
CASSLAGRGRNNEQFF
>many|TRBV29-1|TRBJ1-1
CSVPESNTEAFF
>.|TRBV11-2|TRBJ2-7
CASSLVPDSYEQYF
>many|TRBV5-5|TRBJ2-3
CASSFGSTDTQYF
>many|TRBV6-2/TRBV6-3|TRBJ1-5
CASSPQGAQPQHF
>.|TRBV28|TRBJ2-1
CASSLPTPYNEQFF
>few|TRBV5-1|TRBJ2-7
CASSLRGPLDEQYF
>.|TRBV7-9|TRBJ1-1
CASTTGSTEAFF
>.|TRBV6-5|TRBJ2-1
CASSYFAGGPNEQFF
>few|TRBV9|TRBJ1-4
CASSVDASGWDTNEKLFF
>.|TRBV6-2/TRBV6-3|TRBJ2-7
CASSYPLRGGQLTYEQYF
>.|TRBV27|TRBJ2-3
CASSLIGDQQYF
>many|TRBV29-1|TRBJ1-2
CSVGTLDGYTF
>few|TRBV15|TRBJ1-5
CATSSDRHSNQPQHF
>few|TRBV23-1|TRBJ2-7
CASSPPRDRVVLRVYEQYF
>few|TRBV11-2|TRBJ2-3
CASSLVVQASTDTQYF
>few|TRBV20-1|TRBJ2-7
CSAGRTSAYEQYF
>few|TRBV20-1|TRBJ2-5
CSAPSPTWVPQETQYF
>.|TRBV15|TRBJ1-5
CATSSRVGQGADQPQHF
>few|TRBV19|TRBJ2-7
CASSIGRGEQYF
>few|TRBV13|TRBJ2-5
CASSHGTKETQYF